This T cell receptor (beta chain) was sequenced in a study of T cell changes during pregnancy in multiple sclerosis. The V end lost 11 bases, the J end lost 1 base, and 11 bases lay between the germline ends. This CDR3 comprises 13 residues. CDR1 and CDR2 (germline): SNHLY, FYNNEI. Using immunoSEQ multiplex PCR, the repertoire was profiled, and TCRdb retains in-frame clones only, with some absent. Seen here are over 35,000 clones, 91% observed once, and the top ten hold around 0.48%. This clonotype was sampled from a female donor in good health, enrolled as a control in a pregnancy study. The source material was CD4+ T cells from peripheral blood mononuclear cells, sampled in the third trimester of pregnancy. This chain joins TRBV2 and TRBJ2-2; D perhaps matches TRBD1 (6 bases). This CDR3 is CAANRENTGELFF. CDR3 bases: TGTGCCGCAAACAGGGAGAACACCGGGGAGCTGTTTTTT.